These 25 T cell receptor beta chains originate from one sample sequenced in a study of shared clonotypes between healthy human individuals. Produced via immunoSEQ multiplex PCR; TCRdb's table is partial and in-frame only. Of under 1,100,000 clones listed, approximately 68% were seen once; the top ten hold approximately 1.5%. Sequences were obtained from memory CD4+ T cells sorted from blood. The subset was: CD45RA-negative fraction. The receptors originated from a man aged 18 to 29 in good health.

The chain employs TRBV5-1 and TRBJ2-5; 10 nucleotides agree with TRBD1. Germline lookup yields CDR1 SGHRS and CDR2 YFSETQ. The J segment lost 3 bases and the V segment lost 0 bases, leaving 5 bases of the junction unmatched. This CDR3 is 16 amino acids long. CDR3 loop: CASSLVGTGEKETQYF. In DNA, the CDR3 is TGCGCCAGCAGCTTGGTTGGGACAGGGGAGAAAGAGACCCAGTACTTC.

V and J are TRBV28 and TRBJ1-2, with D perhaps TRBD1 (5 bases). The ends were cut back, 5 bases at V and 1 base at J, with 14 bases in the middle. Germline assignment: CDR1 MDHEN and CDR2 SYDVKM. The CDR3 runs 15 residues. CDR3 DNA: TGTGCCAGCAGTGTCACACGGGGGGGTAACTATGGCTACACCTTC. This encodes CASSVTRGGNYGYTF.

The chain carries TRBV7-2 and TRBJ2-3, with 7 bases matching TRBD1. Germline CDR1 SGHTA, CDR2 FQGNSA. The V gene end was trimmed by 4 bases and the J gene end by 6 bases; junction bases not matched to a gene: 4. The CDR3 runs 13 residues. The CDR3, as DNA: TGTGCCAGCAGCTGGGACAGAAAGGATACGCAGTATTTT. Translation gives CASSWDRKDTQYF.

The chain recombines TRBV21-1 with TRBJ2-4; no check of the table's D call, TRBD1, against the DNA was made. TRBV21-1 counts as a pseudogene. The CDR3 has 15 residues. DNA for the CDR3: TGTGCCAGCTGGGAGACAGGTATAGCCAAAAACATTCAGTACTTC. Translation: CASWETGIAKNIQYF.

This clone occurred once. This rearrangement joins TRBV1 to TRBJ2-1; TRBD2, the table's D call, was not compared with the DNA. TRBV1 is tagged as a pseudogene. This CDR3 comprises 18 residues. DNA of the CDR3: TGCACCAGCAGCCCGGGTCCCGGGACTAGTAGATACTACAATGAGCAGTTCTTC. Protein product: CTSSPGPGTSRYYNEQFF.

The J gene is TRBJ2-5, the V gene TRBV7-9; tentative D call: TRBD2 (5 bases). The CDR3 consists of 14 residues. Germline CDR1 and CDR2: SEHNR and FQNEAQ (reference sequence). V lost 5 bases and J lost 5, with 15 bases in between. The CDR3 loop is CASSREGRVETQYF. The CDR3 nucleotides read TGTGCCAGCAGCCGCGAGGGAAGGGTCGAGACCCAGTACTTC.

CDR3 in amino acids: CASSIEQGAMNTGELFF. CDR3 DNA: TGTGCCAGTAGTATCGAACAGGGGGCCATGAACACCGGGGAGCTGTTTTTT. V is TRBV19 and J is TRBJ2-2, with TRBD1 matching over 9 bases. CDR3 length equals 17 residues. The V segment lost 3 bases and the J segment 1 base; nucleotides outside the gene matches: 6. CDR1 is LNHDA, CDR2 SQIVND, per germline (reference sequence).

This clone was detected a few times. The chain has TRBV21-1 and TRBJ1-1; the table names TRBD1, a call not compared with the DNA. TRBV21-1 is a pseudogene. There are 17 residues in the CDR3. The CDR3 nucleotides read TGTGCCAGCAGCATGGAAAGGACAGGGGAGCACCTTTGTGAAGCTTTCTTT. Translation: CASSMERTGEHLCEAFF.

V and J are TRBV7-3 and TRBJ1-1; D gene uncertain. Germline loops: CDR1 SGHTA, CDR2 FQGTGA. V lost 6 bases, J lost 2 bases, and 13 bases lay in between. CDR3 length equals 14 residues. CDR3 sequence reads: CASRPGNPNTEAFF. As DNA, the CDR3 is TGTGCCAGCAGACCGGGTAACCCCAACACTGAAGCTTTCTTT.

The rearrangement joins TRBV28 to TRBJ1-1; TRBD1 aligns across 7 bases. From germline, CDR1 is MDHEN and CDR2 SYDVKM. V lost 3 bases to trimming and J lost 3 bases; unmatched junction nucleotides: 7. The CDR3 totals 15 residues. CDR3 coding DNA: TGTGCCAGCAGTTTGGGGGAGACAGGGCACACTGAAGCTTTCTTT. Amino acid sequence: CASSLGETGHTEAFF. Full variable domain (remainder filled in from reference TRBV28 and TRBJ1-1): DVKVTQSSRYLVKRTGEKVFLECVQDMDHENMFWYRQDPGLGLRLIYFSYDVKMKEKGDIPEGYSVSREKKERFSLILESASTNQTSMYLCASSLGETGHTEAFFGQGTRLTVV.

This chain connects TRBV30 to TRBJ1-3; no clear D gene. The V gene lost 0 bases and the J gene lost 1 base, with 13 bases spanning the gap. This CDR3 is 16 amino acids long. From germline, CDR1 is GTSNPN and CDR2 SVGIG (reference sequence). The CDR3 DNA is TGTGCCTGGAGTGTACGAGGGAAAAGTTCTGGAAACACCATATATTTT. This sequence encodes CAWSVRGKSSGNTIYF.

On this clone: A far larger clone is one base from this, pointing to a likely read error. This chain links TRBV13 with TRBJ2-2; D unresolved. V lost 2 bases and J 2 bases, leaving 0 bases between the germline ends. Looked up from germline, CDR1 is PRHDT and CDR2 is FYEKMQ (reference sequence). CDR3 length equals 12 residues. CDR3 loop: CASSLNTGELFF. CDR3 nucleotides: TGTGCCAGCAGCTTAAACACCGGGGAGCTGTTTTTT.

V and J are TRBV5-4 and TRBJ2-1, with D perhaps TRBD1 (6 bases). There are 15 residues in the CDR3. Trimming shortened V by 4 bases and J by 1 base, and 12 bases separated the two germline ends. The V gene's germline CDR1 is SGHNT and CDR2 YYREEE (reference sequence). The CDR3 here is CASSARGASYNEQFF. In nucleotides, the CDR3 is TGTGCCAGCAGCGCCAGGGGTGCTTCCTACAATGAGCAGTTCTTC.

This chain connects TRBV19 to TRBJ2-7; TRBD1 aligns across 7 bases. J lost 1 base, V lost 5 bases, and 5 bases had no gene match. This CDR3 region has 14 residues. Per germline, CDR1 LNHDA and CDR2 SQIVND (reference sequence). The CDR3 nucleotides are TGTGCCAGTAGTCAAACGACAGGGTCCTACGAGCAGTACTTC. Translated, it gives CASSQTTGSYEQYF.

This clone has only a few counts. The genes are TRBV18 and TRBJ1-3; D gene uncertain. The germline V gene has CDR1 KGHSH and CDR2 LQKENI. The CDR3 has 16 residues. Between the trimmed V and J ends, which lost 5 bases and 0 bases, there was a span of 14 bases. CDR3 sequence: CASSTGGPGSGNTIYF. In nucleotides, the CDR3 is TGTGCCAGCTCAACCGGAGGACCGGGCTCTGGAAACACCATATATTTT.

The chain combines TRBV6-6 with TRBJ2-1, with 7 bases aligning to TRBD2. Per the germline V gene, CDR1 is MNHNY and CDR2 is SVGAGI (reference sequence). The junction had 16 bases not matched to a gene; V was cut back by 8 bases and J by 6 bases. CDR3 length: 16 residues. For the CDR3, the DNA is TGTGCCAGCCTTAAGCTTATAGCGGGTCGGTCCAATGAGCAGTTCTTC. This translates into CASLKLIAGRSNEQFF.

This sequence joins TRBV12-5 and TRBJ2-5; no reliable D call. V was shortened by 0 bases and J by 5 bases, with 16 bases between the two germline ends. Germline CDR1 reads LGHNT; CDR2 reads FRNRAP. This CDR3 comprises 16 residues. The CDR3 nucleotides read TGTGCTAGTGGTTTGGTACTCGGCCAGTCTGCGGAGACCCAGTACTTC. This sequence encodes CASGLVLGQSAETQYF.

J is TRBJ1-2 and V is TRBV29-1; tentative D call: TRBD1 (5 bases). Germline CDR1 SQVTM, CDR2 ANQGSEA. V shed 5 bases and J shed 4 bases, with 14 bases lying between them. The CDR3 contains 13 residues. This CDR3 reads CSVREQGFYGYTF. The DNA of the CDR3 is TGCAGCGTTCGTGAGCAGGGATTCTATGGCTACACCTTC.

The CDR3: CASRGDSLYGYTF. The CDR3 nucleotides are TGTGCCAGCCGGGGGGACAGCCTCTATGGCTACACCTTC. The rearrangement uses TRBV6-5 and TRBJ1-2, with TRBD1 matching 7 bases. CDR1 MNHEY and CDR2 SVGAGI come from the germline V gene. There are 13 residues in the CDR3. Trimming removed 8 bases from V and 4 bases from J; junction bases left unmatched: 7.

The chain recombines TRBV5-6 with TRBJ1-2; D ambiguous. The CDR3 totals 14 residues. The germline CDR1 and CDR2 sequences are SGHDT and YYEEEE. V lost 0 bases and J lost 4, with 10 bases in between. This CDR3 is CASSLDRTSYGYTF. CDR3 coding DNA: TGTGCCAGCAGCTTGGACAGAACCAGCTATGGCTACACCTTC.

The chain uses TRBV19 and TRBJ2-1, with TRBD2 matching over 10 bases. The CDR3 has 15 residues. Germline V CDR1 and CDR2: LNHDA, SQIVND (reference sequence). The V segment lost 6 bases and the J segment 4 bases; nucleotides outside the gene matches: 6. Here the CDR3 DNA reads TGTGCCAGTAGACCTGGACTAGCGGAGTACAATGAGCAGTTCTTC. Protein: CASRPGLAEYNEQFF.

The rearrangement uses TRBV27 and TRBJ1-6; D may be TRBD1 (6 bases). CDR3 length equals 13 residues. Germline assignment: CDR1 MNHEY and CDR2 SMNVEV (reference sequence). V lost 7 bases, J lost 7 bases, and 11 bases lay in between. This CDR3 is CASKRRGNSPLHF. For the CDR3, the DNA is TGTGCCAGCAAAAGGAGGGGGAATTCACCCCTCCACTTT.

J is TRBJ2-1 and V is TRBV7-9, with 9 bases lining up with TRBD1. The CDR3 spans 15 residues. Germline loops: CDR1 SEHNR, CDR2 FQNEAQ (reference sequence). J was trimmed by 9 bases and V by 1 base; bases with no gene match: 7. The CDR3 nucleotides are TGTGCCAGCAGCTTAGGGGACAGGGATCTCGGTGAGCAGTTCTTC. Translated: CASSLGDRDLGEQFF.

The chain employs TRBV6-6 and TRBJ2-7, with D unclear. Germline-derived CDR1 and CDR2 are MNHNY and SVGAGI (reference sequence). The V and J ends lost 0 bases and 5 bases respectively, with 5 bases between them. The CDR3 has 12 residues. CDR3 sequence reads: CASSYSSDEQYF. In DNA form, the CDR3 reads TGTGCCAGCAGTTACTCGAGCGACGAGCAGTACTTC.

The J gene is TRBJ2-1, the V gene TRBV9; D uncertain. Trimming pared 0 bases from V and 10 bases from J, leaving 11 bases between. The CDR3 sequence is 13 residues long. Germline V gene lookup returns CDR1 SGDLS and CDR2 YYNGEE. The CDR3 is CASSVEFRREQFF. CDR3 DNA: TGTGCCAGCAGCGTAGAGTTTCGGCGAGAGCAGTTCTTC.